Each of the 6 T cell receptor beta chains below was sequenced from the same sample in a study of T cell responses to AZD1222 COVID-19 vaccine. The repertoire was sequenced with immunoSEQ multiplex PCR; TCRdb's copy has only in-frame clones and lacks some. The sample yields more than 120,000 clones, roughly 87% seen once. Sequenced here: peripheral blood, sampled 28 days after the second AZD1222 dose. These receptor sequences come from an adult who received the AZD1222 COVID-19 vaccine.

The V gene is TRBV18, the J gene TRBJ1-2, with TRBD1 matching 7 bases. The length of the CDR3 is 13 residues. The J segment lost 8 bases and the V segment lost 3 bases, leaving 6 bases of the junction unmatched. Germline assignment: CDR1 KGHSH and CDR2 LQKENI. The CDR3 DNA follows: TGTGCCAGCTCACCGGACAGGCGGGGGGGCTACACCTTC. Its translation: CASSPDRRGGYTF.

CDR3 bases: TGTGCCAGCGGAGCTAGCGGGCAAGAGACCCAGTACTTC. It is translated as CASGASGQETQYF. This chain joins TRBV7-9 and TRBJ2-5, with 8 bases that match TRBD2. V was pared by 8 bases and J by 2 bases, with 4 bases of the junction left unmatched. The germline V gene encodes CDR1 SEHNR and CDR2 FQNEAQ (reference sequence). CDR3 length equals 13 residues.

CDR3 protein: CASSPTSGDEQYF. CDR3 in DNA: TGCGCCAGCAGCCCGACCTCAGGGGACGAGCAGTACTTC. The rearrangement joins TRBV4-1 to TRBJ2-7; tentative D call: TRBD1 (6 bases). Deletions cut 4 bases from V and 5 bases from J, with 12 bases between. CDR1 and CDR2 (germline): MGHRA, YSYEKL. This CDR3 has 13 amino acids.

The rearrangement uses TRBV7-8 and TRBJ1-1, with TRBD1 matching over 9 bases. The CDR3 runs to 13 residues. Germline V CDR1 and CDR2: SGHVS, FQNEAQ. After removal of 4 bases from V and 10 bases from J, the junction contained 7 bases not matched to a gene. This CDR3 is CASSSGQGGVAFF. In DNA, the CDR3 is TGTGCCAGCAGCTCGGGACAGGGTGGGGTAGCTTTCTTT.

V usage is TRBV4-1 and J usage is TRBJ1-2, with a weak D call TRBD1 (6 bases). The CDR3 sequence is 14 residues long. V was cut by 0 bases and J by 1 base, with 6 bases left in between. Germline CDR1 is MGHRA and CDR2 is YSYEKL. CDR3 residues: CASSQEDSNYGYTF. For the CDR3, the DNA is TGCGCCAGCAGCCAAGAGGACAGTAACTATGGCTACACCTTC.

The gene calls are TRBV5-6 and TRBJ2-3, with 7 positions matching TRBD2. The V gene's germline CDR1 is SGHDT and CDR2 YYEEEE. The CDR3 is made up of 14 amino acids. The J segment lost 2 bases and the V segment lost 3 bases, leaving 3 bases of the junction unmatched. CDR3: CASSSLANTDTQYF. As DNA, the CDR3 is TGTGCCAGCAGCTCACTAGCGAACACAGATACGCAGTATTTT.